These 8 T cell receptor beta chains originate from one sample sequenced in a study of response to subunit inactivated influenza vaccine listed by TCRdb under 2018. The library relied on RT-PCR. Sequencing was carried out with an Illumina HiSeq 2500. TCRdb took the public reads, trimmed them with fastp at Q25, ran MiXCR for clone calling and kept in-frame beta chains. All rows with the same CDR3 protein become a single entry with the most common DNA and genes. The sample includes about 620,000 distinct CDR3 sequences, with approximately 10% observed a single time. The ten largest clones take up 8% to 13% of the sample. These same data were also listed under a study on T cells expressing NK-cell markers. Per the second study: 5'RACE template switching, by which a universal primer site and unique molecular identifiers were added, was used to make TCR beta cDNA libraries.

This material consisted of PBMCs from blood, taken on the day of vaccination. Receptor source: a man between 45 and 60 years old who received an inactivated influenza vaccine. Donor details come from another sample of the same person, matched by shared clones.

J is TRBJ1-1 and V is TRBV5-1, with 7 positions matching TRBD1. The CDR3 runs to 15 residues. Germline V gene sequence: CDR1 SGHRS, CDR2 YFSETQ. V gave up 4 bases and J gave up 0 bases; unmatched junction bases: 6. CDR3 in DNA: TGCGCCAGCAGCACAGGACAGGCCGTGAACACTGAAGCTTTCTTT. Translated, it gives CASSTGQAVNTEAFF.

This clonotype has just a few counts. The rearrangement uses TRBV29-1 and TRBJ2-1; no reliable D call. Germline CDR1 reads SQVTM; CDR2 reads ANQGSEA. V was cut by 3 bases and J by 3 bases, with 9 bases left in between. The CDR3 totals 13 residues. The CDR3 here is CSVDLGLYNEQFF. The CDR3 DNA sequence: TGCAGCGTTGATTTAGGGCTCTACAATGAGCAGTTCTTC.

This clonotype was recorded a few times. This chain joins TRBV27 and TRBJ2-4, with 10 bases fitting TRBD1. The CDR3 is 15 residues long. Germline loops: CDR1 MNHEY, CDR2 SMNVEV (reference sequence). V dropped 5 bases and J dropped 0; count of bases not matched to a gene: 1. The CDR3 sequence: CASSRQGAAKNIQYF. The CDR3 DNA follows: TGTGCCAGCAGTCGACAGGGGGCAGCCAAAAACATTCAGTACTTC.

The V gene is TRBV28, the J gene TRBJ2-7; 14 bases line up with TRBD2. CDR1 and CDR2 (germline): MDHEN, SYDVKM. V lost 5 bases and J lost 5; bases outside the gene matches: 8. The CDR3 loop spans 16 amino acids. This CDR3 reads CASSPPLTSGRDEQYF. The CDR3 nucleotides are TGTGCCAGCAGTCCACCCCTGACTAGCGGGAGGGACGAGCAGTACTTC.

This clonotype was found a few times. This chain joins TRBV20-1 and TRBJ2-3; a weak D match, TRBD2 (6 bases). Trimming took 6 bases from V and 3 from J, leaving 19 bases between them. This CDR3 has 15 amino acids. Germline values: CDR1 DFQATT, CDR2 SNEGSKA (reference sequence). CDR3 in amino acids: CSAIPTSIRTDTQYF. CDR3 sequence (DNA): TGCAGTGCCATCCCAACTAGCATCCGGACAGATACGCAGTATTTT.

The table lists this clonotype with a few counts. The chain carries TRBV29-1 and TRBJ2-7; 7 bases map to TRBD1. V lost 4 bases to trimming and J lost 2 bases; unmatched junction nucleotides: 5. From germline, CDR1 is SQVTM and CDR2 ANQGSEA. CDR3 length equals 13 residues. CDR3 region: CSVGGQTAYEQYF. Here the CDR3 DNA reads TGCAGCGTTGGGGGACAGACCGCCTACGAGCAGTACTTC.

This clonotype was observed a few times. V and J are TRBV4-3 and TRBJ1-6, with D tentatively TRBD1 (6 bases). The length of the CDR3 is 16 residues. V shed 6 bases and J shed 7 bases, with 19 bases lying between them. Germline V CDR1 and CDR2: LGHNA, YSLEER. As DNA, the CDR3 is TGCGCCAGCAGTCCAGGGGAGGCCTGGGAAAATTCACCCCTCCACTTT. Encoded protein: CASSPGEAWENSPLHF.

This clonotype was counted only a few times. The chain couples TRBV18 to TRBJ1-4; D gene unclear. Deletions cut 0 bases from V and 3 bases from J, with 17 bases between. Looked up from germline, CDR1 is KGHSH and CDR2 is LQKENI. This CDR3 region has 18 residues. CDR3 in DNA: TGTGCCAGCTCACCACCGGGAGAGATGATTCGAGCTAATGAAAAACTGTTTTTT. As protein: CASSPPGEMIRANEKLFF.